Below, 19 T cell receptor beta chains from the same sample are listed, as sequenced in a study of blood T cell repertoires in COVID-19. Libraries were prepared by immunoSEQ multiplex PCR; TCRdb keeps only in-frame clonotypes and omits some of them. This sample has a few hundred thousand clones, with about nine tenths found just once. Sequencing was done on a sample of peripheral blood. Every receptor here comes from a woman aged 30 to 39 with COVID-19, enrolled during active disease.

The gene calls are TRBV13 and TRBJ2-1; TRBD1 matches at 9 bases. V gave up 1 base and J gave up 7 bases; unmatched junction bases: 11. This CDR3 has 17 residues. CDR1 is PRHDT and CDR2 is FYEKMQ in the germline V gene (reference sequence). Here the CDR3 DNA reads TGTGCCAGCAGCTTAGTCCCTCTGACAGGGGGAGGTAATGAGCAGTTCTTC. It codes for CASSLVPLTGGGNEQFF. Full variable domain (rest looked up from reference TRBV13 and TRBJ2-1): AAGVIQSPRHLIKEKRETATLKCYPIPRHDTVYWYQQGPGQDPQFLISFYEKMQSDKGSIPDRFSAQQFSDYHSELNMSSLELGDSALYFCASSLVPLTGGGNEQFFGPGTRLTVL.

The chain employs TRBV2 and TRBJ1-2; 8 bases fit TRBD1. The J segment lost 9 bases and the V segment lost 8 bases, leaving 11 bases of the junction unmatched. Per germline, CDR1 SNHLY and CDR2 FYNNEI. The CDR3 loop spans 13 amino acids. CDR3 bases: TGTGCCAGCCGTACCTCAGGGGGCCATAGCTACACCTTC. Protein product: CASRTSGGHSYTF. The full variable domain, its missing parts supplied by reference TRBV2 and TRBJ1-2, is EPEVTQTPSHQVTQMGQEVILRCVPISNHLYFYWYRQILGQKVEFLVSFYNNEISEKSEIFDDQFSVERPDGSNFTLKIRSTKLEDSAMYFCASRTSGGHSYTFGSGTRLTVV.

This chain joins TRBV5-5 and TRBJ1-1; tentative D call: TRBD1 (5 bases). The V gene lost 0 bases and the J gene lost 8 bases, with 17 bases spanning the gap. This CDR3 has 15 residues. Germline values: CDR1 SGHKS, CDR2 YYEKEE (reference sequence). The CDR3 nucleotides are TGTGCCAGCAGCTTGGCCGCTTGGGGCAGGCCAGAAGCTTTCTTT. Translating it yields CASSLAAWGRPEAFF.

V usage is TRBV7-9 and J usage is TRBJ1-1; TRBD1 is a possible D gene (5 bases). CDR1 is SEHNR and CDR2 is FQNEAQ in the germline V gene (reference sequence). V lost 4 bases and J lost 5, with 14 bases in between. This CDR3 region has 14 residues. The chain's CDR3 is CASSSTQGWTEAFF. The CDR3 region has the DNA TGTGCCAGCAGCTCGACCCAGGGATGGACTGAAGCTTTCTTT.

The chain links TRBV7-8 to TRBJ2-3; 11 nucleotides line up with TRBD1. Germline trimming cut 4 bases from V and 5 bases from J; bases unmatched to any gene: 11. CDR3 size: 17 residues. Germline assignment: CDR1 SGHVS and CDR2 FQNEAQ. CDR3 sequence: CASSSRTGTGGLDTQYF. CDR3 nucleotide sequence: TGTGCCAGCAGCTCGCGGACCGGGACAGGGGGGTTAGATACGCAGTATTTT.

The chain links TRBV7-3 to TRBJ1-1, with D perhaps TRBD1 (5 bases). The CDR3 is 14 residues long. V lost 2 bases, J lost 5 bases, and 12 bases lay in between. Germline CDR1 is SGHTA and CDR2 is FQGTGA. The CDR3 DNA reads TGTGCCAGCAGCTTAGGTCCCCACAGGACTGAAGCTTTCTTT. Protein: CASSLGPHRTEAFF.

This chain connects TRBV11-2 to TRBJ1-1, with D tentatively TRBD1 (6 bases). The germline V and J ends were trimmed by 2 bases and 5 bases, with 12 bases remaining between them. Germline lookup yields CDR1 SGHAT and CDR2 FQNNGV. The CDR3 loop spans 14 amino acids. In nucleotides, the CDR3 is TGTGCCAGCAGCTTAACAGGGACGGAGACTGAAGCTTTCTTT. Amino acid sequence: CASSLTGTETEAFF.

The gene calls are TRBV18 and TRBJ2-7; D possibly corresponds to TRBD1 (6 bases). The CDR3 covers 13 residues. Germline assignment: CDR1 KGHSH and CDR2 LQKENI. V lost 3 bases and J 6 bases, leaving 12 bases between the germline ends. The CDR3 DNA reads as TGTGCCAGCTCACCGAACAGGGAGCTCGAGCAGTACTTC. The encoded protein is CASSPNRELEQYF.

The rearrangement joins TRBV6-5 to TRBJ1-1; D is unresolved. Trimming took off 6 bases at V and 3 bases at J, with 11 bases between the two ends. In germline, CDR1 is MNHEY, CDR2 SVGAGI. The CDR3 has 13 residues. CDR3 coding DNA: TGTGCCAGCAGGGCCGGAGGGTACACTGAAGCTTTCTTT. This sequence encodes CASRAGGYTEAFF.

V usage is TRBV13 and J usage is TRBJ2-3; 7 bases are a match to TRBD1. The CDR3 extends over 15 amino acids. Germline V gene sequence: CDR1 PRHDT, CDR2 FYEKMQ (reference sequence). With V trimmed by 5 bases and J by 2 bases, 7 bases remained unmatched. CDR3 region: CASSLGQRPTDTQYF. CDR3 coding DNA: TGTGCCAGCAGCCTGGGACAGAGACCCACAGATACGCAGTATTTT.

V is TRBV11-2 and J is TRBJ2-3; a weak D match, TRBD2 (6 bases). V lost 6 bases and J 7 bases, leaving 23 bases between the germline ends. The CDR3 spans 16 residues. The germline CDR1 and CDR2 sequences are SGHAT and FQNNGV. CDR3 protein: CASRSVEGGPRHTQYF. The CDR3 nucleotides are TGTGCCAGCAGAAGTGTGGAGGGAGGCCCTAGGCATACGCAGTATTTT.

The chain is built from TRBV4-1 and TRBJ1-2; 7 bases fit TRBD1. V was clipped by 0 bases and J by 5 bases; unmatched bases: 9. In germline, CDR1 is MGHRA, CDR2 YSYEKL. This CDR3 region has 16 residues. In DNA form, the CDR3 reads TGCGCCAGCAGCCAAGACGAGACAGGGTTGGGGTATGGCTACACCTTC. This translates into CASSQDETGLGYGYTF.

This clone was picked up one time. The CDR3 DNA reads TGCGCCAGCAGCCCGTACAGGGGAGATACGCAGTATTTT. Residues: CASSPYRGDTQYF. This sequence joins TRBV5-1 and TRBJ2-3, with TRBD1 matching 7 bases. This CDR3 comprises 13 residues. Looked up from germline, CDR1 is SGHRS and CDR2 is YFSETQ. Trimming removed 4 bases from V and 5 bases from J; junction bases left unmatched: 4.

The J gene is TRBJ1-2, the V gene TRBV3-1 (or the pseudogene TRBV3-2); no reliable D call. Germline-derived CDR1 and CDR2 are LGHDT and YNNKEL (reference sequence). The CDR3 sequence is 12 residues long. V was cut by 4 bases and J by 3 bases, with 6 bases left in between. CDR3 protein: CASSRGDYGYTF. DNA of the CDR3: TGTGCCAGCAGCCGCGGTGACTATGGCTACACCTTC.

V is TRBV11-3 and J is TRBJ2-7, with a tentative D call TRBD2 (6 bases). CDR1 is SGHNT and CDR2 is YENEEA in the germline V gene. This CDR3 is built from 16 residues. The V gene lost 5 bases and the J gene lost 1 base, with 18 bases spanning the gap. CDR3 amino acids: CASSRGLGTGSYEQYF. The CDR3 nucleotides are TGTGCCAGCAGCCGAGGACTGGGGACTGGTTCCTACGAGCAGTACTTC.

The V call is TRBV3-1 (or the pseudogene TRBV3-2), the J call TRBJ1-1; 9 bases are a match to TRBD1. The CDR3 is 14 amino acids. Per germline, CDR1 LGHDT and CDR2 YNNKEL (reference sequence). The ends lost 4 bases at V and 3 bases at J; junction bases unmatched: 3. CDR3 residues: CASSPRTGDTEAFF. CDR3 nucleotides: TGTGCCAGCAGCCCCCGGACAGGGGACACTGAAGCTTTCTTT.

V and J are TRBV6-5 and TRBJ1-5, with D unclear. This CDR3 region has 13 residues. Germline-derived CDR1 and CDR2 are MNHEY and SVGAGI. V was clipped by 2 bases and J by 11 bases, with 13 bases between them. CDR3 sequence reads: CASSYRRHEAQHF. For the CDR3, the DNA is TGTGCCAGCAGTTACAGGAGGCATGAGGCCCAGCATTTT.

This clone was seen just once. The rearrangement uses TRBV5-1 and TRBJ1-2; 8 bases agree with TRBD1. CDR1 is SGHRS and CDR2 is YFSETQ in the germline V gene. The V gene end was trimmed by 7 bases and the J gene end by 4 bases; junction bases not matched to a gene: 9. The CDR3 covers 14 residues. The chain's CDR3 is CASHPGQGGYGYTF. The DNA of the CDR3 is TGCGCCAGCCACCCCGGACAGGGAGGCTATGGCTACACCTTC.

This clone was observed many times. V gene TRBV28 combines with J gene TRBJ1-5; 7 bases are shared with TRBD1. Germline V gives CDR1 MDHEN, CDR2 SYDVKM. V was clipped by 3 bases and J by 4 bases; unmatched bases: 6. The CDR3 has 15 residues. For the CDR3, the DNA is TGTGCCAGCAGTTTTTCAGGGGGTAAAAATCAGCCCCAGCATTTT. This encodes CASSFSGGKNQPQHF.